Sequencing of this T cell receptor beta chain was carried out in a study of cytotoxic CD8 clonotypes in ibrutinib-treated CLL (dated by TCRdb to the early 2020s). A note on the overall study: The cohort was composed of ten to eleven relapsed/refractory and 15 treatment-naive patients; IGHV unmutated status was identified in under 18 patients. Partial responses were observed in around 25 patients and complete responses in 2; after a median follow-up of 68 months, remission was maintained in 15 or so patients and progression was observed in some twelve. Response samples were taken after a median of 12 months on treatment, ranging from about 6 to 36 months. Samples averaged roughly 280,000 productive templates and some 91,000 productive rearrangements. Longitudinal samples were obtainable from about 30% of the roughly 90 participants in the trial. Cryopreserved peripheral blood mononuclear cells were collected before treatment, at response, and at either disease progression or sustained remission. Overall results and qualifications from the work: Baseline clonality was found to be higher than that of age-matched healthy donors and was strongly correlated with circulating CD8+ T-cell counts. An increase in clonality was observed at ibrutinib response, with clonality remaining stable during sustained remission and falling back toward baseline at progression. Public clonotypes were rare and either shrank or stayed stable during treatment, and the rise in clonality at ibrutinib response reflected expansion of private clonotypes. Sampling times were not matched between sustained-remission and progressing patients, and lymph node repertoires were not studied.

CDR1 is given as SGHDN and CDR2 as FVKESK, both from the germline V gene. Deletion took 4 bases off V and 7 bases off J, with a span of 9 bases between the germline ends. The CDR3 numbers 12 residues from cysteine through phenylalanine. Kept here is only the CDR3 DNA, which spans 36 bases and is read in frame from base 1. On a MiSeq, deep resolution sequencing aimed for a depth between 1 in 1 million and 1 in 200,000 T cells, with each clonotype covered around 10x on average. The immunoSEQ hsTCRB Kit was used to generate the TCR beta libraries. The published analysis was carried out like this. The data were analyzed with ImmunoSEQ Analyzer and ImmunoSEQ Data Assistant, and V, D and J gene assignments followed IMGT definitions. Clonality, which ranges from 0 to 1, was calculated by subtracting the normalized Shannon entropy of productive rearrangement frequencies from one. Public clonotype analysis was restricted to overrepresented clonotypes comprising at least 0.05% of each patient's repertoire. Some 13 age-matched healthy donor repertoires from immuneACCESS served as clonality controls. The table was pulled from immuneACCESS by TCRdb, which kept in-frame rearrangements only. Such tables lose some clones; where checked, under half of the loss comes from unresolved V genes, and the rest has no known cause. V, J and clone size are taken as reported in that table, and D and trimming were inferred from the DNA itself. This sample has around 16,000 clones in its table, and approximately 67% of those were observed once. The ten largest clones take up about 20% of the sample.

For TCR beta library preparation, around 2.1 micrograms of genomic DNA were extracted from the cryopreserved PBMCs. High-throughput TCR beta sequencing was performed on longitudinal blood samples from CLL patients receiving ibrutinib monotherapy. Patients were enrolled in a phase 2 open-label single-center ibrutinib monotherapy trial. Details on this clone: The antigen it recognizes is unknown. Base quality data are lacking; no much larger clone is found one base away.

Sequencing used PBMCs, obtained before ibrutinib treatment. Rearrangement joined TRBV14 to TRBJ2-3; TRBD2 is possibly the D segment (5 matching bases). The TCR originated in a human donor with chronic lymphocytic leukemia. The nucleotides are TGTGCCAGCAGCCCCCGGGGTTATACGCAGTATTTT. This gives the protein CASSPRGYTQYF.